The sequence of this TCR beta chain was determined in a study of T-cell reconstitution after alpha-beta-depleted transplantation in children. Study-wide findings and caveats: Reports say that about two months after transplant, the alpha-beta T cells came out of several hundred graft clones that had expanded. Where some patients showed high TCRbeta diversity at day 60, it came from recipient T cells and thymic progenitors that had survived. Newly made T cells mostly supplied T-cell counts and diversity one year after transplant.

The authors prepared the TCRbeta library with unique molecular identifiers. TCRdb called the PCR reads again in MiXCR, with one record for every CDR3 protein. The sample has 90,000 to 150,000 distinct CDR3 sequences; 23% are singletons. About this clonotype itself: Antigen: not known.

This TCR derives from a male patient between 2 and 10 years old who had a stem cell transplant for chronic granulomatous disease, so the T cells may come from the graft donor. This sample comprised PBMCs, mostly from graft donor cells, obtained 180 days after TCRalphabeta/CD19-depleted stem cell transplant.

For the CDR3, the DNA is TGCAGCGTTGGATCCTCCTTCACAGAGACCCAGTACTTC. It translates to CSVGSSFTETQYF. This chain links TRBV29-1 with TRBJ2-5; D not certain. Trimming took 4 bases from V and 4 from J, leaving 13 bases between them. In germline, CDR1 is SQVTM, CDR2 ANQGSEA. This CDR3 is 13 amino acids long.